This T cell receptor (beta chain) appears in the sequencing data of a study of graft-versus-host responses after intestinal transplantation. As for the study in general: Each transplant was multivisceral, liver-intestinal, or isolated intestinal.

The protocol was immunoSEQ multiplex PCR, while the TCRdb copy is restricted to in-frame clones and leaves out a portion. The table includes 100,000 or so clones, 87% detected once. This clone appeared a few times. Its antigen is undetermined. The CDR3 covers 14 residues. Germline V gives CDR1 LNHDA, CDR2 SQIVND (reference sequence). The V and J ends lost 6 bases and 5 bases, in that order; junction bases with no gene match: 7. The receptor was isolated from a human donor who was the organ donor for an intestinal transplant. V and J are TRBV19 and TRBJ2-5; TRBD1 matches 9 bases. The sample here was unstimulated CD4+ T cells sorted from spleen or lymph node cells, taken before transplant. The CDR3 region has the DNA TGTGCCAGTAGCAGGACAGGGGAGGTTGAGACCCAGTACTTC. This encodes CASSRTGEVETQYF.